Listed below are T cell receptor beta chains from one sample, sequenced in a study of beta chain features in type 1 diabetes. Only in-frame clones appear in the TCRdb table, and some are missing; sequencing was by immunoSEQ multiplex PCR. The data show about 260,000 clones, over 65% seen once. The sample was naive CD4+ T cells from blood. The receptors were gathered from a young man in good health. The CDR3 runs from the conserved cysteine through the conserved F or W. D genes are given only for firm matches. A row's size may be missing; if present it is once, few, many or a size class.

D	size	V	J	CDR3	DNA
-	-	TRBV18	TRBJ2-7	CASSPAGGGGYEQYF	TGTGCCAGCTCACCCGCAGGGGGAGGTGGCTACGAGCAGTACTTC
TRBD1	once	TRBV30	TRBJ2-1	CAWSVGTGGYEQFF	TGTGCCTGGAGTGTTGGGACAGGGGGATATGAGCAGTTCTTC
-	-	TRBV11-2	TRBJ2-5	CASSLAGETQYF	TGTGCCAGCAGCTTAGCAGGAGAGACCCAGTACTTC
-	-	TRBV4-1	TRBJ2-5	CASSRSGTVQETQYF	TGCGCCAGCAGCCGTTCCGGGACTGTACAAGAGACCCAGTACTTC
-	-	TRBV4-3	TRBJ1-1	CASSQDRSGTEAFF	TGCGCCAGCAGCCAAGATCGGTCGGGAACTGAAGCTTTCTTT
TRBD2	-	TRBV5-6	TRBJ2-3	CASSFAGGTDTQYF	TGTGCCAGCAGCTTTGCGGGAGGCACAGATACGCAGTATTTT
TRBD1	-	TRBV29-1	TRBJ1-2	CSVDRVQSYGYTF	TGCAGCGTCGACAGGGTTCAGAGCTATGGCTACACCTTC
-	few	TRBV29-1	TRBJ2-1	CSVQRMDNEQFF	TGCAGCGTTCAGCGTATGGACAATGAGCAGTTCTTC
TRBD2	-	TRBV12-5	TRBJ2-3	CASGHEASGLQYF	TGTGCTAGTGGTCACGAGGCTAGCGGCCTTCAGTATTTT
-	-	TRBV6-6	TRBJ2-6	CASDPSGANVLTF	TGTGCCAGCGACCCCTCTGGGGCCAACGTCCTGACTTTC
-	-	TRBV4-1	TRBJ2-6	CASSQRRREISGANVLTF	TGCGCCAGCAGCCAACGACGGAGGGAGATCTCTGGGGCCAACGTCCTGACTTTC
TRBD2	-	TRBV7-2	TRBJ2-1	CASSLGLAGGDEQFF	TGTGCCAGCAGCCTGGGACTAGCGGGAGGTGATGAGCAGTTCTTC
-	-	TRBV4-1	TRBJ1-2	CASSQVNNYYGYTF	TGCGCCAGCAGCCAAGTTAACAACTACTATGGCTACACCTTC
-	-	TRBV7-9	TRBJ2-3	CASSRRDWGTDTQYF	TGTGCCAGCAGTCGTCGGGACTGGGGCACAGATACGCAGTATTTT
-	-	TRBV29-1	TRBJ1-2	CSAGMDYGYTF	TGCAGCGCCGGGATGGACTATGGCTACACCTTC
-	-	TRBV27	TRBJ1-1	CASTRDSSNTEAFF	TGTGCCAGCACCCGGGATAGTTCGAACACTGAAGCTTTCTTT
-	-	TRBV9	TRBJ2-7	CASSVGDRGYEQYF	TGTGCCAGCAGCGTAGGTGACAGAGGCTACGAGCAGTACTTC
-	-	TRBV11-2	TRBJ1-4	CASSLGAGYNEKLFF	TGTGCCAGCAGCTTGGGGGCCGGATATAATGAAAAACTGTTTTTT
-	-	TRBV7-2	TRBJ2-7	CASSPRSGSGQYF	TGTGCCAGCAGCCCCCGCTCGGGGAGTGGGCAGTACTTC
-	few	TRBV29-1	TRBJ2-5	CSVGGRQETQYF	TGCAGCGTTGGGGGGCGGCAAGAGACCCAGTACTTC
TRBD2	few	TRBV6-5	TRBJ2-3	CASSSLAPSTDTQYF	TGTGCCAGCAGTTCACTAGCGCCCAGCACAGATACGCAGTATTTT
-	-	TRBV4-2	TRBJ2-5	CASSQDRASSRETQYF	TGTGCCAGCAGCCAAGATAGGGCTAGCTCTCGGGAGACCCAGTACTTC
-	-	TRBV29-1	TRBJ2-7	CSVGSSYEQYF	TGCAGCGTTGGGAGCTCCTACGAGCAGTACTTC
-	-	TRBV6-6	TRBJ2-7	CASSYSNVLEQYF	TGTGCCAGCAGTTACTCGAATGTGCTAGAGCAGTACTTC
TRBD2	few	TRBV10-3	TRBJ2-1	CAISAKGLADYNEQFF	TGTGCCATCAGTGCGAAAGGGCTAGCGGACTACAATGAGCAGTTCTTC
TRBD1	few	TRBV6-6	TRBJ1-2	CASSFPGQGTHGYTF	TGTGCCAGCAGTTTCCCGGGACAGGGAACACATGGCTACACCTTC
-	-	TRBV15	TRBJ2-5	CATRGLEETQYF	TGTGCCACCAGAGGACTGGAAGAGACCCAGTACTTC
-	-	TRBV14	TRBJ2-1	CASSLVGNEQFF	TGTGCCAGCAGCCTTGTGGGGAATGAGCAGTTCTTC
-	-	TRBV15	TRBJ2-7	CATSNGPSYEQYF	TGTGCCACCAGCAATGGTCCCTCCTACGAGCAGTACTTC
-	-	TRBV29-1	TRBJ2-7	CSVEVGYEQYF	TGCAGCGTTGAGGTCGGGTACGAGCAGTACTTC
-	-	TRBV18	TRBJ2-5	CASSQDQYQETQYF	TGTGCCAGCTCACAGGACCAGTACCAAGAGACCCAGTACTTC
-	-	TRBV2	TRBJ2-7	CASSEIVTVGEQYF	TGTGCCAGCAGTGAAATTGTGACAGTCGGCGAGCAGTACTTC
-	-	TRBV25-1	TRBJ1-2	CASSEQGSYGYTF	TGTGCCAGCAGTGAGCAGGGAAGCTATGGCTACACCTTC
TRBD1	-	TRBV23-1	TRBJ1-1	CASSPGQGPENTEAFF	TGCGCCAGCAGTCCCGGACAGGGTCCGGAGAACACTGAAGCTTTCTTT
TRBD1	-	TRBV7-2	TRBJ2-3	CASSPQGAVTDTQYF	TGTGCCAGCAGCCCCCAGGGGGCTGTCACAGATACGCAGTATTTT
-	-	TRBV29-1	TRBJ1-1	CSVGGVLNTEAFF	TGCAGCGTTGGGGGGGTTTTGAACACTGAAGCTTTCTTT
-	-	TRBV29-1	TRBJ1-2	CSIYGANYGYTF	TGCAGCATCTATGGGGCTAACTATGGCTACACCTTC
TRBD1	-	TRBV30	TRBJ2-6	CAWSKRQGASYGANVLTF	TGTGCCTGGAGTAAAAGACAGGGGGCCTCATATGGGGCCAACGTCCTGACTTTC
-	-	TRBV29-1	TRBJ1-1	CSVNPQGNTEAFF	TGCAGCGTTAACCCACAGGGGAACACTGAAGCTTTCTTT
-	-	TRBV2	TRBJ2-7	CASSAPGPIKYEQYF	TGTGCCAGCAGTGCGCCGGGACCGATAAAATACGAGCAGTACTTC
TRBD2	-	TRBV15	TRBJ2-1	CATSRDGSHSGLAFYNEQFF	TGTGCCACCAGCAGAGATGGATCGCACTCGGGACTAGCCTTCTACAATGAGCAGTTCTTC
TRBD1	-	TRBV4-2	TRBJ1-3	CASASGQVSENTIYF	TGTGCCAGCGCTTCGGGACAGGTCTCTGAGAACACCATATATTTT
TRBD2	few	TRBV29-1	TRBJ2-7	CSVEGLDYEQYF	TGCAGCGTCGAGGGACTAGATTACGAGCAGTACTTC
-	once	TRBV20-1	TRBJ2-1	CSATPADEQFF	TGCAGTGCTACCCCGGCCGATGAGCAGTTCTTC
TRBD2	-	TRBV30	TRBJ2-2	CAGEGLFF	TGTGCCGGGGAGGGCCTGTTTTTT
-	-	TRBV30	TRBJ2-5	CAWSRSGALGEETQYF	TGTGCCTGGAGTAGATCGGGGGCCCTCGGGGAAGAGACCCAGTACTTC
-	-	TRBV14	TRBJ2-5	CASSQQSQETQYF	TGTGCCAGCAGCCAACAGTCCCAAGAGACCCAGTACTTC
-	-	TRBV25-1	TRBJ2-7	CASSEWGEQYF	TGTGCCAGCAGTGAATGGGGCGAGCAGTACTTC
-	-	TRBV7-9	TRBJ1-1	CASSLGSQPNTEAFF	TGTGCCAGCAGCTTAGGTTCTCAGCCTAACACTGAAGCTTTCTTT